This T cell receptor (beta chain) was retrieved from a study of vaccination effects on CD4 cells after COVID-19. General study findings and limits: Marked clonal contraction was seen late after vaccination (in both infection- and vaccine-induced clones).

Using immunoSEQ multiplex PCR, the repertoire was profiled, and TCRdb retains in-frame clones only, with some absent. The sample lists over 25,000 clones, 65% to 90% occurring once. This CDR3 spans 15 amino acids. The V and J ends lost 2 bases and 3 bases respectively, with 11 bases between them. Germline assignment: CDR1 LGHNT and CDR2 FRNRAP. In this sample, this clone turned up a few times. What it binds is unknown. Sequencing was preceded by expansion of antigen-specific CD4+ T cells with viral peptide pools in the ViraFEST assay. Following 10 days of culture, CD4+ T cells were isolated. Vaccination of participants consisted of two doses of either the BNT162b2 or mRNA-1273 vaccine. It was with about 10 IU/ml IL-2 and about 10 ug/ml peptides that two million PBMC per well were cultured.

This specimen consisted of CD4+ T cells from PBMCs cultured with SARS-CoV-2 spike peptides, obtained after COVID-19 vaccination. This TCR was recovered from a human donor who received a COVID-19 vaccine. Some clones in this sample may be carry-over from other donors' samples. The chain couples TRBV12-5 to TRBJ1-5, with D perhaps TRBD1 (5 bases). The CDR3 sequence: CASGLSGQINQPQHF. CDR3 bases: TGTGCTAGTGGTTTGTCGGGGCAGATCAATCAGCCCCAGCATTTT.